This is a list of T cell receptor beta chains from one sample in a study of cytomegalovirus exposure and HLA in healthy donors. The method was immunoSEQ multiplex PCR; TCRdb's version includes in-frame clones alone and lacks a portion of them. The sample lists approximately 200,000 clones, around 74% occurring once. The source material was PBMCs. The receptors shown here come from a girl between 10 and 17 years old in good health and CMV-seropositive. Both conserved end residues are part of each CDR3. Fields, in order: V gene, D gene, clone size, J gene, CDR3 DNA, CDR3 protein. A D gene is named only where the DNA matches it firmly. Clone size appears in some rows only: once, few, many, or a class for an expanded clone.

>TRBV6-1|NA|few|TRBJ2-7
TGTGCCAGCACCACAAGCCCGGACTCCAGCTACGAGCAGTACTTC
CASTTSPDSSYEQYF
>TRBV11-2|TRBD1|NA|TRBJ1-2
TGTGCCAGCAGGACAGGGGCTGGCTACACCTTC
CASRTGAGYTF
>TRBV5-1|NA|NA|TRBJ1-3
TGCGCCAGCAGCTTGGGGTTCGAGGCCGCTGGAAACACCATATATTTT
CASSLGFEAAGNTIYF
>TRBV10-1|NA|NA|TRBJ1-3
TGCGCCAGCAGCTTGGCCTCTGGAAACACCATATATTTT
CASSLASGNTIYF
>TRBV6-5|NA|NA|TRBJ1-2
TGTGCCAGCAGTTACTCGAACACGAACTATGGCTACACCTTC
CASSYSNTNYGYTF
>TRBV10-1|NA|NA|TRBJ2-7
TGCGCCAGCAGTGTCGGGAACGAGCAGTACTTC
CASSVGNEQYF
>TRBV2|NA|NA|TRBJ1-5
TGTGCCATTTCGACAGGCGATTATCAGCCCCAGCATTTT
CAISTGDYQPQHF
>TRBV6-1|TRBD2|NA|TRBJ2-1
TGTGCCAGCAGTGGAGTACCGGGTGAGCGGGGGTCTGAGCAGTTCTTC
CASSGVPGERGSEQFF
>TRBV25-1|TRBD2|NA|TRBJ2-7
TGTGCCAGCAGGGCAGAGGCGGGGGTTGAGCAGTACTTC
CASRAEAGVEQYF
>TRBV18|TRBD1|NA|TRBJ1-1
TGTGCCAGCTCAACGGGACAGCTGAGGATGAACACTGAAGCTTTCTTT
CASSTGQLRMNTEAFF
>TRBV27|NA|NA|TRBJ2-3
TGTGCCAGCAGTCCGACAGAAATTTACCCCCCAGATACGCAGTATTTT
CASSPTEIYPPDTQYF
>TRBV30|NA|NA|TRBJ2-7
TGTGCCTGCCCAACCATGAGGGGGACGGCCTACGAGCAGTACTTC
CACPTMRGTAYEQYF
>TRBV5-4|TRBD1|once|TRBJ2-5
TGTGCCAGCAGCCAGACAGGGATACAGACCCAGTACTTC
CASSQTGIQTQYF
>TRBV19|NA|NA|TRBJ1-2
TGTGCCAGTACCCTGAACTATGGCTACACCTTC
CASTLNYGYTF
>TRBV2|NA|NA|TRBJ2-4
TGTGCCAGCAGTGGATGGAGACTTCTAGCCAAAAACATTCAGTACTTC
CASSGWRLLAKNIQYF
>TRBV27|NA|NA|TRBJ2-2
TGTGCCAGCAGAACCGGGTCCTACACCGGGGAGCTGTTTTTT
CASRTGSYTGELFF
>TRBV9|NA|NA|TRBJ2-7
TGTGCCAGCAGCTCAGGGGAGGGGGGCTACGAGCAGTACTTC
CASSSGEGGYEQYF
>TRBV18|NA|NA|TRBJ1-4
TGTGCCAGCTCACCAAGGGGTTCTAATGAAAAACTGTTTTTT
CASSPRGSNEKLFF
>TRBV18|TRBD1|NA|TRBJ1-5
TGTGCCAGCTCAGGCACAGGGACAGGAGTCAATCAGCCCCAGCATTTT
CASSGTGTGVNQPQHF
>TRBV6-6|TRBD2|NA|TRBJ2-3
TGTGCCAGCGCCAAACGACCGGGACTAGCCTCTTTT
CASAKRPGLASF
>TRBV4-3|TRBD1|once|TRBJ2-7
TGCGCCAGCAGCCAAGATCTGGGACAGGGGTCCTACGAGCAGTACTTC
CASSQDLGQGSYEQYF
>TRBV5-4|NA|NA|TRBJ2-2
TGTGCCAGCGGGACAACAACCGGGGAGCTGTTTTTT
CASGTTTGELFF